A single sample is the source of the 12 T cell receptor beta chains below, sequenced in a study of CD8+ T cells in alopecia areata. Regarding treatment: oral pan-JAK inhibitor, 5-10 mg twice daily. Once RNA had been extracted, it was reverse transcribed into cDNA to act as the sequencing template. Sequenced by immunoSEQ multiplex PCR; TCRdb stores in-frame clones only, minus some. The table records about 210,000 clones, about 40% of them present only once. Specimen: CD4+ T cells sorted from blood, collected around week 37, from a patient treated with tofacitinib. Receptor source: a human donor with alopecia areata.

This clone was seen a handful of times. The V call is TRBV12-5, the J call TRBJ2-3, with TRBD2 matching 9 bases. Germline CDR1 and CDR2: LGHNT and FRNRAP. The CDR3 covers 19 residues. Trimming at V came to 5 bases and at J to 5 bases, leaving 20 bases not matched to a gene. The CDR3 coding sequence is TGTGCTAGTGGTCCTCGTTTTAGCGGGAGTCCCGCAAGTGGAGATACGCAGTATTTT. Translated: CASGPRFSGSPASGDTQYF. The full variable domain, completed using reference TRBV12-5 and TRBJ2-3, is DARVTQTPRHKVTEMGQEVTMRCQPILGHNTVFWYRQTMMQGLELLAYFRNRAPLDDSGMPKDRFSAEMPDATLATLKIQPSEPRDSAVYFCASGPRFSGSPASGDTQYFGPGTRLTVL.

J is TRBJ1-2 and V is TRBV2; the D gene is possibly TRBD1 (5 bases). The CDR3 covers 12 residues. Deletions cut 5 bases from V and 2 bases from J, with 6 bases between. Germline-derived CDR1 and CDR2 are SNHLY and FYNNEI. The CDR3 sequence is CASSRGNYGYTF. The CDR3 nucleotides read TGTGCCAGCAGTCGGGGCAACTATGGCTACACCTTC.

This clone appeared once. The gene calls are TRBV15 and TRBJ2-1, with 7 bases aligning to TRBD2. CDR3 size: 17 residues. Germline V CDR1 and CDR2: LNHNV, YYDKDF (reference sequence). V lost 2 bases, J lost 8 bases, and 15 bases stayed unmatched. This CDR3 reads CATSRYSRAGIPHEQFF. The DNA for the CDR3 is TGTGCCACCAGCAGATACTCCAGAGCGGGAATCCCCCATGAGCAGTTCTTC.

The rearrangement joins TRBV7-9 to TRBJ2-1; tentatively, D is TRBD1 (6 bases). The V gene lost 1 base and the J gene lost 1 base, with 11 bases spanning the gap. The V gene's germline CDR1 is SEHNR and CDR2 FQNEAQ (reference sequence). The CDR3 has 16 amino acids. CDR3 residues: CASSLDTGHSYNEQFF. For the CDR3, the DNA is TGTGCCAGCAGCTTAGATACAGGGCATTCCTACAATGAGCAGTTCTTC.

The rearrangement uses TRBV2 and TRBJ2-7; D uncertain. Between the trimmed V and J ends, which lost 6 bases and 2 bases, there was a span of 20 bases. The CDR3 runs to 16 residues. Germline V gives CDR1 SNHLY, CDR2 FYNNEI. The DNA for the CDR3 is TGTGCCAGCAGATCTTCGGGCGGCCGACCCACCTACGAGCAGTACTTC. Its translation: CASRSSGGRPTYEQYF.

Comment on this clone: A read error may account for a junction end that differs from germline. V usage is TRBV7-7 and J usage is TRBJ1-1, with D possibly being TRBD1 (6 bases). Germline-derived CDR1 and CDR2 are SSHAT and FNYEAQ (reference sequence). This CDR3 spans 12 amino acids. In DNA, the CDR3 is TGTGCTAGCAGCCCCGGACAGATTGAAGCTTTCTTT. Translated, it gives CASSPGQIEAFF.

In this sample, this clone turned up a few times. This rearrangement joins TRBV29-1 to TRBJ2-2; D is undetermined. CDR1 and CDR2 from the germline V gene are SQVTM and ANQGSEA. This CDR3 has 12 amino acids. Trimming stripped 5 bases from V and 4 bases from J, with 8 bases between. The DNA for the CDR3 is TGCAGCGTTTCTCCGGGCACCGGGGAGCTGTTTTTT. Its protein product is CSVSPGTGELFF.

This clone was observed once. This sequence joins TRBV28 and TRBJ2-7; possible D gene TRBD1, 6 bases. Germline V lookup: CDR1 MDHEN, CDR2 SYDVKM. CDR3 size: 14 residues. Trimming cost V 3 bases and J 4 bases, with 13 bases left between them. The CDR3 here is CASSFQGSLYEQYF. The CDR3 nucleotides read TGTGCCAGCAGTTTCCAGGGGTCGTTGTACGAGCAGTACTTC.

The chain employs TRBV10-3 and TRBJ2-5, with D possibly being TRBD1 (6 bases). Germline V CDR1 and CDR2: ENHRY, SYGVKD. The germline V and J ends were trimmed by 5 bases and 5 bases, with 21 bases remaining between them. This CDR3 is 16 amino acids long. The CDR3 DNA sequence: TGTGCCATCAGTCCCACCGATACAACAGGGCGGGAGACCCAGTACTTC. Protein sequence: CAISPTDTTGRETQYF.

This sequence joins TRBV7-9 and TRBJ2-2, with D unclear. This CDR3 contains 14 residues. Trimming removed 5 bases from V and 6 bases from J, with 13 bases in between. In germline, CDR1 is SEHNR, CDR2 FQNEAQ (reference sequence). This CDR3 is CASSLMQLAGELFF. Here the CDR3 DNA reads TGTGCCAGCAGCCTTATGCAACTCGCCGGGGAGCTGTTTTTT.

V and J are TRBV29-1 and TRBJ2-3; 7 positions agree with TRBD2. The CDR3 length is 15 residues. Germline assignment: CDR1 SQVTM and CDR2 ANQGSEA. The ends lost 6 bases at V and 0 bases at J; junction bases unmatched: 9. CDR3 sequence: CSVATSVTSTDTQYF. The CDR3 DNA sequence: TGCAGCGTGGCTACTAGCGTAACTAGCACAGATACGCAGTATTTT.

This clone was detected many times. V is TRBV5-1 and J is TRBJ1-1, with D uncertain. The germline V and J ends were trimmed by 5 bases and 0 bases, with 14 bases remaining between them. This CDR3 has 15 amino acids. Germline loops: CDR1 SGHRS, CDR2 YFSETQ. This chain's CDR3 is CASRGIAGLNTEAFF. The CDR3 nucleotides read TGCGCCAGCAGGGGCATTGCCGGATTGAACACTGAAGCTTTCTTT.